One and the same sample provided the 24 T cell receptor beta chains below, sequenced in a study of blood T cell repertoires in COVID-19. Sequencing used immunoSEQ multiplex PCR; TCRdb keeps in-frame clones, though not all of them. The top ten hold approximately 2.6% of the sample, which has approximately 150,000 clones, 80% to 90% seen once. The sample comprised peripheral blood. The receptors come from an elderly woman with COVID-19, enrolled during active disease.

CDR3 protein: CAISVDSEKLFF. CDR3 nucleotide sequence: TGTGCCATCAGTGTGGACAGTGAAAAACTGTTTTTT. This sequence joins TRBV10-3 and TRBJ1-4; possibly TRBD1 for D (6 bases). With 4 bases removed from V and 7 bases from J, the gap between germline ends came to 7 bases. CDR1 is ENHRY and CDR2 is SYGVKD in the germline V gene. CDR3 length: 12 amino acids.

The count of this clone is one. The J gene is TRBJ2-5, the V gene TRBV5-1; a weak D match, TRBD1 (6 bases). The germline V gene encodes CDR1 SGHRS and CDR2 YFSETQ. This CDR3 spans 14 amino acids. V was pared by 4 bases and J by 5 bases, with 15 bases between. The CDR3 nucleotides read TGCGCCAGCAGCAAACAGGGTCGAGGGGAGACCCAGTACTTC. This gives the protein CASSKQGRGETQYF.

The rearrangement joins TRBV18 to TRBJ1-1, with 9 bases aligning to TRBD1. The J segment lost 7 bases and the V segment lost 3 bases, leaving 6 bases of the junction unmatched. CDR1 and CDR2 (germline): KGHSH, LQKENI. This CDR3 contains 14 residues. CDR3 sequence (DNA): TGTGCCAGCTCACCCCGGGACAGGGCCAGTGAAGCTTTCTTT. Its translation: CASSPRDRASEAFF.

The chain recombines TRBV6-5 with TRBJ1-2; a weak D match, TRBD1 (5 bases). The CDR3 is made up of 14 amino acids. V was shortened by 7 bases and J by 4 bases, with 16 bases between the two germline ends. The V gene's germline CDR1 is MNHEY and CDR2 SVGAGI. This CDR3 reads CASNWGEPFYGYTF. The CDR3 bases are TGTGCCAGCAACTGGGGGGAGCCCTTCTATGGCTACACCTTC.

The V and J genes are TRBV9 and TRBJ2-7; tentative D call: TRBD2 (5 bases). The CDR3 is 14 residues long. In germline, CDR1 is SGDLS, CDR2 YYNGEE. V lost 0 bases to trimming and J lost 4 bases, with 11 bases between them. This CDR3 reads CASSVERVSYEQYF. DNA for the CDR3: TGTGCCAGCAGCGTAGAGAGGGTGTCATACGAGCAGTACTTC.

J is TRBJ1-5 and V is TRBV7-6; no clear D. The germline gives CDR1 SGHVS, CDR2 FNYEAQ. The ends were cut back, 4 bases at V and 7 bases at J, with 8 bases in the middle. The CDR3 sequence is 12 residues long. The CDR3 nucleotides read TGTGCCAGCAGCTCAGGATCCCAGCCCCAGCATTTT. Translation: CASSSGSQPQHF.

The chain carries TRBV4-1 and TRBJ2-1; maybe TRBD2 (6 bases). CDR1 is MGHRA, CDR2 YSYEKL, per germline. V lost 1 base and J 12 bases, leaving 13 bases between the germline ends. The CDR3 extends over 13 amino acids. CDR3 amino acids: CASSQGAGIGQFF. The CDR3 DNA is TGCGCCAGCAGCCAAGGTGCGGGGATTGGGCAGTTCTTC.

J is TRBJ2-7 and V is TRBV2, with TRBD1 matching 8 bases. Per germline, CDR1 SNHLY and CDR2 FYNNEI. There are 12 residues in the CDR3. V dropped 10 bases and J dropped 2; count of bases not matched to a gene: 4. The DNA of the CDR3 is TGTGCCAACGGGGACAGGCCCTACGAGCAGTACTTC. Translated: CANGDRPYEQYF. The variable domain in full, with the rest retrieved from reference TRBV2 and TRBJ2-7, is EPEVTQTPSHQVTQMGQEVILRCVPISNHLYFYWYRQILGQKVEFLVSFYNNEISEKSEIFDDQFSVERPDGSNFTLKIRSTKLEDSAMYFCANGDRPYEQYFGPGTRLTVT.

Here the CDR3 DNA reads TGTGCCAGCTCACCATCAGGGGACGAGCAGTACTTC. Its protein is CASSPSGDEQYF. The rearrangement uses TRBV18 and TRBJ2-7; possibly TRBD1 for D (6 bases). Trimming stripped 2 bases from V and 5 bases from J, with 7 bases between. In germline, CDR1 is KGHSH, CDR2 LQKENI. The CDR3 is 12 residues long.

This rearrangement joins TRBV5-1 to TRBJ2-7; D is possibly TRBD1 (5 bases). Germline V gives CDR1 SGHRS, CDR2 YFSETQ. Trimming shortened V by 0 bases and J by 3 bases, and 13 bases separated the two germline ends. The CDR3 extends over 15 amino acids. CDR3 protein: CASSLGDSILYEQYF. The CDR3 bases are TGCGCCAGCAGCTTGGGAGACAGCATACTCTACGAGCAGTACTTC.

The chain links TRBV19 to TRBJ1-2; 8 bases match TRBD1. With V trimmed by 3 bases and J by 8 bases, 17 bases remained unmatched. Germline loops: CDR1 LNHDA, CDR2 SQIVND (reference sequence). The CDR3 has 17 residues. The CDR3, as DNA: TGTGCCAGTAGTATCGGGACAGGAGGACTGGTGACTGGAGGCTACACCTTC. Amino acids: CASSIGTGGLVTGGYTF.

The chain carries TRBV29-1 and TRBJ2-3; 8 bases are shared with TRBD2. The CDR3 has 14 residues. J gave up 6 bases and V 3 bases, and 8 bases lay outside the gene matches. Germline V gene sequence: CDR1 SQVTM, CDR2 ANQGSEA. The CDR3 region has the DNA TGCAGCGTTGACTTGGGACTAGGTGCGGATACGCAGTATTTT. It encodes CSVDLGLGADTQYF.

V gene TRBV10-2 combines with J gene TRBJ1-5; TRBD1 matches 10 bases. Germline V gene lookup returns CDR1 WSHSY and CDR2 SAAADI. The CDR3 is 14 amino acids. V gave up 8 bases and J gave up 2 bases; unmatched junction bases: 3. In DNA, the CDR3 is TGCGCCAGCGGCGGGACAGGGGGCAATCAGCCCCAGCATTTT. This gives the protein CASGGTGGNQPQHF.

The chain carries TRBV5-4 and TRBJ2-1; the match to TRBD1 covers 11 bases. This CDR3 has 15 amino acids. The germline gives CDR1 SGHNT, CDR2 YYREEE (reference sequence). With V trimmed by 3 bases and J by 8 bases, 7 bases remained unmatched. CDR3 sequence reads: CASSSRDRGGHEQFF. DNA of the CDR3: TGTGCCAGCAGCTCCCGGGACAGGGGGGGCCATGAGCAGTTCTTC. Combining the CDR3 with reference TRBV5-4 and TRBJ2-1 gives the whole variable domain ETGVTQSPTHLIKTRGQQVTLRCSSQSGHNTVSWYQQALGQGPQFIFQYYREEENGRGNFPPRFSGLQFPNYSSELNVNALELDDSALYLCASSSRDRGGHEQFFGPGTRLTVL.

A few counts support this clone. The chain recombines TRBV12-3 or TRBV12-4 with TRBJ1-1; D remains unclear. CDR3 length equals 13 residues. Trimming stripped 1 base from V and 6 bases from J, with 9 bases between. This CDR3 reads CASSLVPRSEAFF. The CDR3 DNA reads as TGTGCCAGCAGTTTAGTCCCTAGGTCTGAAGCTTTCTTT.

As DNA, the CDR3 is TGTGCCAGCAGTTACTGGGGACTACAGGGTGAGCAGTTCTTC. Translation gives CASSYWGLQGEQFF. The J gene is TRBJ2-1, the V gene TRBV6-2 or TRBV6-3; D might be TRBD2 (7 bases). The CDR3 spans 14 residues. Trimming stripped 1 base from V and 9 bases from J, with 13 bases between. The germline CDR1 and CDR2 sequences are MNHEY and SVGEGT.

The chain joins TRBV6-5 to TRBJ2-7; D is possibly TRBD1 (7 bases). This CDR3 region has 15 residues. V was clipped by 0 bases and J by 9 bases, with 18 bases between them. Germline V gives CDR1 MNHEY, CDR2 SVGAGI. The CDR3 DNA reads TGTGCCAGCAGTTACTCGGGGCAGGGGGGTTCCGGGCAGTACTTC. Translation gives CASSYSGQGGSGQYF.

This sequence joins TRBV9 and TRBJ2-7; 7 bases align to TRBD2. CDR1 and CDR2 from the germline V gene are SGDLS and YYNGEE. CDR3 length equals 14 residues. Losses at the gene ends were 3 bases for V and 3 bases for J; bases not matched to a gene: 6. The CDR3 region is CASSATGGLYEQYF. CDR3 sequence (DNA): TGTGCCAGCAGCGCAACGGGGGGACTCTACGAGCAGTACTTC.

The CDR3 DNA is TGCAGTGCTAGTAGCGGGAAATTCACCGGGGAGCTGTTTTTT. This translates into CSASSGKFTGELFF. The rearrangement uses TRBV20-1 and TRBJ2-2; 8 nucleotides align to TRBD2. V shed 3 bases and J 4 bases; nucleotides not matched to a gene: 4. This CDR3 has 14 amino acids. The germline V gene encodes CDR1 DFQATT and CDR2 SNEGSKA (reference sequence).

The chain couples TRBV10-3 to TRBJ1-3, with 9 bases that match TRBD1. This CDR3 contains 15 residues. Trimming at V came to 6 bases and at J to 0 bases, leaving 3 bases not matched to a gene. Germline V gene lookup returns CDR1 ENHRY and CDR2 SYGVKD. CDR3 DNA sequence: TGTGCCATCAGCGGACAGGGGCTCTCTGGAAACACCATATATTTT. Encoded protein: CAISGQGLSGNTIYF.

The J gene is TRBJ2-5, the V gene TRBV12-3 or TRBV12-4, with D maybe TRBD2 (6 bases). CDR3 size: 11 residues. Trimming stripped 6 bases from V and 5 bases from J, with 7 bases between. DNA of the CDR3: TGTGCCAGCAGGGGACTGGAGACCCAGTACTTC. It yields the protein CASRGLETQYF.

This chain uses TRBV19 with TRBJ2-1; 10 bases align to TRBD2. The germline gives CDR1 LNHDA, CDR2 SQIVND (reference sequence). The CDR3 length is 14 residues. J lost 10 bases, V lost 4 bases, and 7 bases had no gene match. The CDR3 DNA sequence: TGTGCCAGTAGTAGATTCGGGACTAGCGACGAGCAGTTCTTC. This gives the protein CASSRFGTSDEQFF.

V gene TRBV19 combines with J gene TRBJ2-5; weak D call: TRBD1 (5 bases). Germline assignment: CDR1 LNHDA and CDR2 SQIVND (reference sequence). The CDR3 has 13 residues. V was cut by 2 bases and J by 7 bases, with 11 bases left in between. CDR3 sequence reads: CASSIQGIGTQYF. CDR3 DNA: TGTGCCAGTAGTATACAGGGAATTGGGACCCAGTACTTC. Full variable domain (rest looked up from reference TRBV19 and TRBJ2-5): DGGITQSPKYLFRKEGQNVTLSCEQNLNHDAMYWYRQDPGQGLRLIYYSQIVNDFQKGDIAEGYSVSREKKESFPLTVTSAQKNPTAFYLCASSIQGIGTQYFGPGTRLLVL.

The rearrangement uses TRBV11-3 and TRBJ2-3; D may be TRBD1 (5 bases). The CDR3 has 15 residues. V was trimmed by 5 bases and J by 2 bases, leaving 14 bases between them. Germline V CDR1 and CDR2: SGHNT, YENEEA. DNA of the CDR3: TGTGCCAGCAGCATCGGCAGGGCTTACACAGATACGCAGTATTTT. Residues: CASSIGRAYTDTQYF. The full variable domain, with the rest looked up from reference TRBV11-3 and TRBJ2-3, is EAGVVQSPRYKIIEKKQPVAFWCNPISGHNTLYWYLQNLGQGPELLIRYENEEAVDDSQLPKDRFSAERLKGVDSTLKIQPAELGDSAVYLCASSIGRAYTDTQYFGPGTRLTVL.